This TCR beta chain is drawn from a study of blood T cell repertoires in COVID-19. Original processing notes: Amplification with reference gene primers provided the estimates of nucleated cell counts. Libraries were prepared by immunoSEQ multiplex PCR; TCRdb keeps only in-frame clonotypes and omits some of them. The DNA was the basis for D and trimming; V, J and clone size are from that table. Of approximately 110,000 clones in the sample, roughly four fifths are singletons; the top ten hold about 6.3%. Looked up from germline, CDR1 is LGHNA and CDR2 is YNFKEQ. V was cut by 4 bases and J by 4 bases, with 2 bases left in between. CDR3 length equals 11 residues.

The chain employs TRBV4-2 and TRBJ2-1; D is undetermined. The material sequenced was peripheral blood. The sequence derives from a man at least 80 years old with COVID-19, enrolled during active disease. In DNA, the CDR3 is TGTGCCAGCAGCCTATACAATGAGCAGTTCTTC. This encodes CASSLYNEQFF.